The 20 T cell receptor beta chains in this list originate from one sample, sequenced in a study of blood T cell repertoires in COVID-19. TCRdb's table, derived via immunoSEQ multiplex PCR, lists solely in-frame clones and lacks some. The sample lists around 450,000 clones; 85% to 90% were seen once. Sequences were obtained from peripheral blood. These receptors were obtained from a woman in her twenties or thirties with acute or convalescent COVID-19.

V and J are TRBV18 and TRBJ2-2; TRBD2 is a possible D gene (6 bases). The CDR3 is made up of 19 amino acids. CDR1 KGHSH and CDR2 LQKENI come from the germline V gene. V lost 0 bases and J 1 base, leaving 18 bases between the germline ends. CDR3 in amino acids: CASSPPSLASLGNTGELFF. The CDR3 nucleotides read TGTGCCAGCTCACCACCTTCGCTAGCGAGTTTGGGGAACACCGGGGAGCTGTTTTTT.

The chain couples TRBV6-1 to TRBJ1-1; 8 bases match TRBD1. Per the germline V gene, CDR1 is MNHNS and CDR2 is SASEGT. The trim removed 3 bases at V and 4 bases at J, leaving 4 bases unmatched. This CDR3 has 14 residues. The CDR3 coding sequence is TGTGCCAGCAGTGACGACAGGGGTACCACTGAAGCTTTCTTT. Translating gives CASSDDRGTTEAFF.

The chain couples TRBV15 to TRBJ1-6; D perhaps matches TRBD1 (6 bases). Germline CDR1 is LNHNV and CDR2 is YYDKDF (reference sequence). The CDR3 has 13 residues. Trimming shortened V by 0 bases and J by 16 bases, and 13 bases separated the two germline ends. For the CDR3, the DNA is TGTGCCACCAGCAGAGAGAACAGGGATCAACTCCACTTT. It yields the protein CATSRENRDQLHF.

V usage is TRBV7-3 and J usage is TRBJ2-5, with 8 bases identical to TRBD1. Losses at the gene ends were 1 base for V and 2 bases for J; bases not matched to a gene: 3. Germline CDR1 and CDR2: SGHTA and FQGTGA. The length of the CDR3 is 15 residues. CDR3: CASSLIRGPQETQYF. As DNA, the CDR3 is TGTGCCAGCAGCTTAATCAGGGGGCCTCAAGAGACCCAGTACTTC.

This clone was detected only once. This chain joins TRBV9 and TRBJ2-5; maybe TRBD1 (7 bases). The CDR3 has 15 amino acids. Germline values: CDR1 SGDLS, CDR2 YYNGEE. The germline V and J ends were trimmed by 0 bases and 2 bases, with 11 bases remaining between them. In nucleotides, the CDR3 is TGTGCCAGCAGCGTAGGGAGGGGGCGGCAAGAGACCCAGTACTTC. Amino acid sequence: CASSVGRGRQETQYF.

The V gene is TRBV24-1, the J gene TRBJ2-3, with 9 bases aligning to TRBD1. Germline CDR1 reads KGHDR; CDR2 reads SFDVKD. This CDR3 spans 18 amino acids. V shed 4 bases and J 0 bases; nucleotides not matched to a gene: 10. The CDR3 here is CATSDQGTGQGSTDTQYF. The CDR3 DNA sequence: TGTGCCACCAGTGACCAGGGAACGGGACAGGGAAGCACAGATACGCAGTATTTT.

This chain's CDR3 is CASSEDRARNEKLFF. The CDR3, as DNA: TGTGCCAGCAGTGAGGACAGGGCACGGAATGAAAAACTGTTTTTT. V and J are TRBV2 and TRBJ1-4, with 8 bases lining up with TRBD1. Germline CDR1 is SNHLY and CDR2 is FYNNEI. This CDR3 has 15 residues. The ends lost 3 bases at V and 5 bases at J; junction bases unmatched: 5.

The chain uses TRBV9 and TRBJ1-1; tentatively, D is TRBD1 (6 bases). The CDR3 runs to 17 residues. From germline, CDR1 is SGDLS and CDR2 YYNGEE. With 3 bases removed from V and 2 bases from J, the gap between germline ends came to 20 bases. For the CDR3, the DNA is TGTGCCAGCAGCGCCGAAGTCATTGCCAGGGGAAACACTGAAGCTTTCTTT. As protein: CASSAEVIARGNTEAFF.

This sequence joins TRBV6-6 and TRBJ1-2, with 7 nucleotides matching TRBD1. In germline, CDR1 is MNHNY, CDR2 SVGAGI (reference sequence). J lost 2 bases, V lost 5 bases, and 8 bases had no gene match. The CDR3 contains 15 residues. In DNA form, the CDR3 reads TGTGCCAGCAGTCGATTAGGACAGGACAACTATGGCTACACCTTC. This sequence encodes CASSRLGQDNYGYTF.

J is TRBJ2-7 and V is TRBV19; 7 bases map to TRBD1. Germline trimming cut 3 bases from V and 3 bases from J; bases unmatched to any gene: 5. From germline, CDR1 is LNHDA and CDR2 SQIVND (reference sequence). The CDR3 runs to 14 residues. Here the CDR3 reads CASSIGTDLYEQYF. The CDR3 DNA is TGTGCCAGTAGTATCGGGACAGACCTCTACGAGCAGTACTTC.

The chain employs TRBV5-1 and TRBJ2-4; TRBD1 matches at 7 bases. The CDR3 is made up of 15 amino acids. Germline V gene lookup returns CDR1 SGHRS and CDR2 YFSETQ. V lost 1 base, J lost 2 bases, and 3 bases stayed unmatched. CDR3 loop: CASSLTGETKNIQYF. The CDR3 coding sequence is TGCGCCAGCAGCTTGACAGGGGAAACCAAAAACATTCAGTACTTC.

The gene calls are TRBV5-1 and TRBJ2-5; 8 bases align to TRBD2. The CDR3 has 16 amino acids. Germline V lookup: CDR1 SGHRS, CDR2 YFSETQ. V dropped 2 bases and J dropped 5; count of bases not matched to a gene: 11. In DNA, the CDR3 is TGCGCCAGCAGCTTACGGGGGGGCAATCTAGGGGAGACCCAGTACTTC. This gives the protein CASSLRGGNLGETQYF.

This clone was seen just once. The gene calls are TRBV23-1 and TRBJ2-3; D is possibly TRBD2 (7 bases). TRBV23-1 is noted as an ORF with a role that remains uncertain. V lost 2 bases, J lost 4 bases, and 13 bases lay in between. The CDR3 loop spans 15 amino acids. This CDR3 is CASSQAGALPDTQYF. CDR3 in DNA: TGCGCCAGCAGTCAAGCGGGGGCCCTCCCAGATACGCAGTATTTT.

This chain connects TRBV5-6 to TRBJ2-7, with 7 bases fitting TRBD1. Germline assignment: CDR1 SGHDT and CDR2 YYEEEE. The J segment lost 1 base and the V segment lost 5 bases, leaving 3 bases of the junction unmatched. CDR3 length equals 13 residues. The CDR3 is CASRKQGSYEQYF. In DNA form, the CDR3 reads TGTGCCAGCAGAAAACAGGGGTCCTACGAGCAGTACTTC.

The chain links TRBV19 to TRBJ1-5; 7 bases align to TRBD1. The CDR3 runs to 15 residues. The germline V gene encodes CDR1 LNHDA and CDR2 SQIVND (reference sequence). Trimming removed 6 bases from V and 3 bases from J; junction bases left unmatched: 8. CDR3 sequence: CASRKDRTYNQPQHF. CDR3 nucleotides: TGTGCCAGTAGGAAGGACAGGACATACAATCAGCCCCAGCATTTT.

The chain is built from TRBV20-1 and TRBJ1-2; D call uncertain. CDR1 is DFQATT, CDR2 SNEGSKA, per germline (reference sequence). V lost 5 bases and J lost 8, with 9 bases in between. This CDR3 is 10 amino acids long. The DNA for the CDR3 is TGCAGTGCTTATCTCGAGGGCTACACCTTC. Amino acids: CSAYLEGYTF.

The chain joins TRBV5-1 to TRBJ2-6; TRBD1 matches 9 bases. The CDR3 has 18 amino acids. With V trimmed by 3 bases and J by 3 bases, 10 bases remained unmatched. Germline lookup yields CDR1 SGHRS and CDR2 YFSETQ. Here the CDR3 reads CASSSAGGQGYGANVLTF. The CDR3 DNA follows: TGCGCCAGCAGCTCTGCCGGGGGACAGGGCTATGGGGCCAACGTCCTGACTTTC.

The V and J genes are TRBV5-4 and TRBJ1-2; D not certain. With 0 bases removed from V and 6 bases from J, the gap between germline ends came to 15 bases. Germline values: CDR1 SGHNT, CDR2 YYREEE (reference sequence). This CDR3 spans 15 amino acids. The DNA for the CDR3 is TGTGCCAGCAGCTTGGAGGGTCGGCCCGGGGATGGCTACACCTTC. As protein: CASSLEGRPGDGYTF.

The V gene is TRBV7-9, the J gene TRBJ2-5, with a tentative D call TRBD1 (5 bases). Germline V gives CDR1 SEHNR, CDR2 FQNEAQ (reference sequence). V was pared by 1 base and J by 5 bases, with 11 bases between. The length of the CDR3 is 14 residues. CDR3 amino acids: CASSLGTMGETQYF. As DNA, the CDR3 is TGTGCCAGCAGCTTAGGGACAATGGGGGAGACCCAGTACTTC.

The chain employs TRBV2 and TRBJ2-3; 8 bases map to TRBD2. V trimming: 6 bases; J trimming: 1 base; junction bases outside the gene matches: 9. Germline CDR1 SNHLY, CDR2 FYNNEI. CDR3 length: 16 residues. CDR3 DNA: TGTGCCAGCAGCGCCTATATACTAGCGGGCACAGATACGCAGTATTTT. Its translation: CASSAYILAGTDTQYF.